This TCR beta chain was retrieved from a study of PD-L1 blockade in urothelial cancer. The overall study: Researchers found blood samples held a median of approximately 150,000 T cells.

Method: immunoSEQ multiplex PCR; TCRdb's copy keeps in-frame clones and lacks some. The sample has just under 40,000 clones, roughly 92% seen once. Germline V gene data show CDR1 as MNHEY and CDR2 as SVGAGI. The CDR3 has 13 residues. Deletions cut 0 bases from V and 12 bases from J, with 11 bases between. The time point denotes: pretreatment peripheral blood. The source was PBMCs, collected around atezolizumab (anti-PD-L1) treatment. This chain links TRBV6-5 with TRBJ1-4; D uncertain. The source of this sequence is an older woman with urothelial cancer. CDR3 DNA sequence: TGTGCCAGCAGTTACTCGATTCGGGGAGAACTGTTTTTT. Protein sequence: CASSYSIRGELFF.